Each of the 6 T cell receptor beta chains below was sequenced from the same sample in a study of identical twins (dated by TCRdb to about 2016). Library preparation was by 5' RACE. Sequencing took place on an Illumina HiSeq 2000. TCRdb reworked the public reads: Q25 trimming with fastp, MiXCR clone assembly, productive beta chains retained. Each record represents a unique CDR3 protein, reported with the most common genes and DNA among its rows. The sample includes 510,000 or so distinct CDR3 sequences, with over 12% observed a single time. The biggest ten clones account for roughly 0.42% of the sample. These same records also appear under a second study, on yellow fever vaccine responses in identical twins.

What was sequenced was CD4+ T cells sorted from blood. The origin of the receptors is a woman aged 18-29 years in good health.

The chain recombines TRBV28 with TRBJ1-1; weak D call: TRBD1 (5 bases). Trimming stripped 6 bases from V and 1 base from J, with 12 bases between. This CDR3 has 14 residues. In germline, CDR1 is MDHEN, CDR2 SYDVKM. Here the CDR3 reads CASSSYRRNTEAFF. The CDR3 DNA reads TGTGCCAGCAGCTCCTACAGGAGGAACACTGAAGCTTTCTTT.

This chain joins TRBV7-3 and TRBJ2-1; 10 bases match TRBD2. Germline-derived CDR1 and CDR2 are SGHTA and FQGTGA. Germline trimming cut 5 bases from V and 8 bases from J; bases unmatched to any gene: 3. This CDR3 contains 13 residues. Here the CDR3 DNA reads TGTGCCAGCAGCGTCGGGACTAGCGATGAGCAGTTCTTC. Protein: CASSVGTSDEQFF. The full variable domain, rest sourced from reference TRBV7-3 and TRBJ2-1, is GAGVSQTPSNKVTEKGKYVELRCDPISGHTALYWYRQSLGQGPEFLIYFQGTGAADDSGLPNDRFFAVRPEGSVSTLKIQRTERGDSAVYLCASSVGTSDEQFFGPGTRLTVL.

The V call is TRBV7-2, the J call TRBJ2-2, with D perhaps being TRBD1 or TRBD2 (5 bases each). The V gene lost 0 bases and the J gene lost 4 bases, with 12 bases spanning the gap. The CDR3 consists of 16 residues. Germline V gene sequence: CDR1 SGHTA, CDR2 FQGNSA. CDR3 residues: CASSLAGAIITGELFF. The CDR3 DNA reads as TGTGCCAGCAGCTTAGCCGGGGCCATAATCACCGGGGAGCTGTTTTTT.

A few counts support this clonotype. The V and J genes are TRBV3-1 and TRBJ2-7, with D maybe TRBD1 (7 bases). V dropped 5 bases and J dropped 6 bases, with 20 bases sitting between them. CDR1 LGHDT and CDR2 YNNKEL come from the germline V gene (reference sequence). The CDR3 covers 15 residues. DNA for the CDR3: TGTGCCAGCAGCTTAGGAGGGGGCCTCCGCTGCGAGCAGTACGTC. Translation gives CASSLGGGLRCEQYV.

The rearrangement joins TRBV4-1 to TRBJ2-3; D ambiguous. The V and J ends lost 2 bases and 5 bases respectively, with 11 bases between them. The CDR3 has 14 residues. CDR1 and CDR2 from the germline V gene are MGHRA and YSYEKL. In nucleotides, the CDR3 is TGCGCCAGCAGCCAAACCCCTGGGTTAGATACGCAGTATTTT. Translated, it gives CASSQTPGLDTQYF.

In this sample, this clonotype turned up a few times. CDR3: CASSLPRGFDQYF. Written as DNA, the CDR3 is TGTGCCAGCAGCTTACCCAGGGGTTTTGACCAGTACTTC. The rearrangement links TRBV7-2 to TRBJ2-5; a weak D match, TRBD1 (6 bases). Germline CDR1 reads SGHTA; CDR2 reads FQGNSA. V was shortened by 2 bases and J by 10 bases, with 14 bases between the two germline ends. The CDR3 is made up of 13 amino acids.